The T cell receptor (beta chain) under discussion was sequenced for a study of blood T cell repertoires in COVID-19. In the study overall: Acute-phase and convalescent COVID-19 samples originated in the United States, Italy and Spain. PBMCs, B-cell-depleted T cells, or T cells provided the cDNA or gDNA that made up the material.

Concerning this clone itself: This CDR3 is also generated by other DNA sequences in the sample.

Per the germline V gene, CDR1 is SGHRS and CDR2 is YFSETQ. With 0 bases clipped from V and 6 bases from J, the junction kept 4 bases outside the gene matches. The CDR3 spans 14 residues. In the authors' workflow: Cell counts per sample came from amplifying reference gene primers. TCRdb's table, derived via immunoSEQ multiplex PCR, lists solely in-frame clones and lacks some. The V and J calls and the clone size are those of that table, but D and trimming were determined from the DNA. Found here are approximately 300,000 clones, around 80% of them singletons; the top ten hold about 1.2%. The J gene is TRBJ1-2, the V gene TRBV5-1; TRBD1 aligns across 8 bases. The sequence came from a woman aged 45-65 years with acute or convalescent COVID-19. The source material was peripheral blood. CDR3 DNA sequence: TGCGCCAGCAGCTTGGCCGGACAGGGAGATGGCTACACCTTC. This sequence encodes CASSLAGQGDGYTF. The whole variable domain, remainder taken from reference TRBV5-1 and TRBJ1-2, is KAGVTQTPRYLIKTRGQQVTLSCSPISGHRSVSWYQQTPGQGLQFLFEYFSETQRNKGNFPGRFSGRQFSNSRSEMNVSTLELGDSALYLCASSLAGQGDGYTFGSGTRLTVV.